This entry lists 2 T cell receptor beta chains sequenced from one sample in a study of blood T cell repertoires in COVID-19. The method was immunoSEQ multiplex PCR; TCRdb's version includes in-frame clones alone and lacks a portion of them. The table includes under 90,000 clones, roughly 80% detected once. The sample comprised peripheral blood. Receptors were obtained from an elderly woman with active or convalescent COVID-19.

The chain couples TRBV4-3 to TRBJ2-5; D is possibly TRBD1 (6 bases). The CDR3 spans 16 residues. Germline assignment: CDR1 LGHNA and CDR2 YSLEER. Trimming left V 2 bases short and J 1 base short, with 14 bases between. The chain's CDR3 is CASSQSIQGPQETQYF. The CDR3 DNA sequence: TGCGCCAGCAGCCAATCCATACAGGGCCCCCAAGAGACCCAGTACTTC.

The CDR3 is CASSQDRVVILGEKLFF. CDR3 DNA: TGCGCCAGCAGCCAAGATCGAGTTGTAATCCTAGGTGAAAAACTGTTTTTT. The rearrangement links TRBV4-1 to TRBJ1-4; D is unresolved. From germline, CDR1 is MGHRA and CDR2 YSYEKL. The ends were cut back, 0 bases at V and 7 bases at J, with 18 bases in the middle. This CDR3 is built from 17 residues.